These T cell receptor beta chains were read from a single sample in a study of chemoradiotherapy in HPV16-positive cancers. The table came from immunoSEQ multiplex PCR; TCRdb's copy has only in-frame clones and leaves some out. The sample carries approximately 9,500 clones, approximately 80% recorded once. The material sequenced was tumor tissue, taken from a patient who underwent chemoradiotherapy. The source of these receptors is a human donor with HPV-associated anogenital cancer. Both conserved end residues are part of each CDR3. D genes are given only for firm matches. Clone sizes are given selectively: once, few, many, or a class where the clone is expanded.

clone size: .; D gene: .; J gene: TRBJ2-6; V gene: TRBV7-8; CDR3 protein: CASSLAPEGYDSGANVLTF; CDR3 DNA: TGTGCCAGCAGCTTAGCCCCGGAGGGCTATGACTCTGGGGCCAACGTCCTGACTTTC
clone size: few; D gene: TRBD1; J gene: TRBJ1-2; V gene: TRBV7-6; CDR3 protein: CASSPGQGGYTF; CDR3 DNA: TGTGCCAGCAGCCCCGGACAGGGTGGCTACACCTTC
clone size: .; D gene: .; J gene: TRBJ2-1; V gene: TRBV9; CDR3 protein: CASSGGTVEEQFF; CDR3 DNA: TGTGCCAGCAGCGGGGGGACGGTGGAGGAGCAGTTCTTC
clone size: .; D gene: .; J gene: TRBJ1-2; V gene: TRBV6-1; CDR3 protein: CASRDRDTAGYTF; CDR3 DNA: TGTGCCAGCAGGGACAGAGACACTGCGGGCTACACCTTC
clone size: .; D gene: .; J gene: TRBJ1-6; V gene: TRBV5-1; CDR3 protein: CASSFGNDSPLHF; CDR3 DNA: TGCGCCAGCAGCTTCGGGAACGATTCACCCCTCCACTTT
clone size: few; D gene: TRBD1; J gene: TRBJ1-2; V gene: TRBV5-8; CDR3 protein: CASSLGTGLYGYTF; CDR3 DNA: TGTGCCAGCAGCTTGGGGACAGGGCTCTATGGCTACACCTTC
clone size: .; D gene: .; J gene: TRBJ2-3; V gene: TRBV9; CDR3 protein: CASSDGSRGLTDTQYF; CDR3 DNA: TGTGCCAGCAGCGATGGGTCCCGGGGGCTCACAGATACGCAGTATTTT
clone size: once; D gene: .; J gene: TRBJ2-3; V gene: TRBV10-2; CDR3 protein: CASSGSAAGADSAQYF; CDR3 DNA: TGCGCCAGCAGTGGCAGCGCCGCGGGGGCCGACTCTGCGCAGTATTTT
clone size: .; D gene: TRBD1; J gene: TRBJ2-3; V gene: TRBV6-5; CDR3 protein: CASSRQGDTQYF; CDR3 DNA: TGTGCCAGCAGCCGACAGGGGGATACGCAGTATTTT
clone size: .; D gene: .; J gene: TRBJ2-2; V gene: TRBV18; CDR3 protein: CASSPPYGGGAGELFF; CDR3 DNA: TGTGCCAGCTCACCACCGTACGGGGGCGGCGCCGGGGAGCTGTTTTTT
clone size: .; D gene: .; J gene: TRBJ2-2; V gene: TRBV28; CDR3 protein: CASSLRLASRAGELFF; CDR3 DNA: TGTGCCAGCAGTTTACGGCTGGCCTCCAGGGCCGGGGAGCTGTTTTTT
clone size: few; D gene: .; J gene: TRBJ1-3; V gene: TRBV18; CDR3 protein: CASAPDRFRNTIYF; CDR3 DNA: TGTGCCAGCGCGCCCGACAGATTTAGAAACACCATATATTTT
clone size: .; D gene: .; J gene: TRBJ2-7; V gene: TRBV10-2; CDR3 protein: CASSDFQTGQAYEQYF; CDR3 DNA: TGCGCCAGCAGTGATTTCCAAACGGGACAAGCCTACGAGCAGTACTTC
clone size: once; D gene: .; J gene: TRBJ1-1; V gene: TRBV30; CDR3 protein: CAWTPPYLMNTEAFF; CDR3 DNA: TGTGCCTGGACCCCTCCTTACCTTATGAACACTGAAGCTTTCTTT
clone size: .; D gene: .; J gene: TRBJ2-2; V gene: TRBV28; CDR3 protein: CASGGTENTGELFF; CDR3 DNA: TGTGCCAGCGGCGGGACTGAGAACACCGGGGAGCTGTTTTTT
clone size: .; D gene: .; J gene: TRBJ2-3; V gene: TRBV12-5; CDR3 protein: CASGPRPNTDTQYF; CDR3 DNA: TGTGCTAGTGGTCCCCGTCCGAACACAGATACGCAGTATTTT
clone size: .; D gene: .; J gene: TRBJ1-4; V gene: TRBV27; CDR3 protein: CASRDVSTNEKLFF; CDR3 DNA: TGTGCCAGCAGGGATGTATCAACTAATGAAAAACTGTTTTTT
clone size: medium-sized; D gene: TRBD1; J gene: TRBJ1-5; V gene: TRBV19; CDR3 protein: CASSPLTGWVRNQPQHF; CDR3 DNA: TGTGCCAGTAGTCCCTTGACAGGGTGGGTAAGGAATCAGCCCCAGCATTTT
clone size: once; D gene: TRBD1; J gene: TRBJ1-2; V gene: TRBV28; CDR3 protein: CASSSSGQERSYGYTF; CDR3 DNA: TGTGCCAGCAGTTCATCTGGACAGGAACGGAGCTATGGCTACACCTTC
clone size: .; D gene: .; J gene: TRBJ2-6; V gene: TRBV28; CDR3 protein: CASSFINSFNGANVLTF; CDR3 DNA: TGTGCCAGCAGTTTCATTAACAGCTTCAATGGGGCCAACGTCCTGACTTTC
clone size: .; D gene: .; J gene: TRBJ1-6; V gene: TRBV7-9; CDR3 protein: CASSSRGPGSPLHF; CDR3 DNA: TGTGCCAGCAGCTCCCGAGGGCCGGGTTCACCCCTCCACTTT
clone size: .; D gene: TRBD2; J gene: TRBJ2-3; V gene: TRBV9; CDR3 protein: CASSPRPFNLAGGTDTQYF; CDR3 DNA: TGTGCCAGCAGCCCGCGCCCCTTTAATCTAGCGGGGGGCACAGATACGCAGTATTTT
clone size: few; D gene: .; J gene: TRBJ1-4; V gene: TRBV5-1; CDR3 protein: CASSSAGASNEKLFF; CDR3 DNA: TGCGCCAGCAGCTCGGCAGGGGCATCTAATGAAAAACTGTTTTTT
clone size: once; D gene: .; J gene: TRBJ1-1; V gene: TRBV6-1; CDR3 protein: CASSSKTAYTEAFF; CDR3 DNA: TGTGCCAGCAGTAGTAAGACCGCCTACACTGAAGCTTTCTTT
clone size: .; D gene: .; J gene: TRBJ1-1; V gene: TRBV6-5; CDR3 protein: CASSYNVRSGSTEAFF; CDR3 DNA: TGTGCCAGCAGTTATAACGTCCGGTCGGGGAGCACTGAAGCTTTCTTT
clone size: .; D gene: TRBD2; J gene: TRBJ2-5; V gene: TRBV5-1; CDR3 protein: CASSFSWEGTQYF; CDR3 DNA: TGCGCCAGCAGCTTTAGCTGGGAGGGGACCCAGTACTTC